These 9 T cell receptor beta chains originate from one sample sequenced in a study of blood T cell repertoires in COVID-19. Clones were read by immunoSEQ multiplex PCR, and TCRdb kept only the in-frame ones, dropping some. The sample includes fewer than 300,000 clones, 70% to 90% of them seen just once. Sequenced material: PBMCs or T cells enriched from blood (not recorded which). These receptors originate from a man younger than 35 who had recovered from COVID-19.

This rearrangement joins TRBV5-4 to TRBJ1-1, with D perhaps TRBD1 (6 bases). Germline V CDR1 and CDR2: SGHNT, YYREEE (reference sequence). The V and J ends lost 0 bases and 6 bases respectively, with 12 bases between them. The CDR3 length is 14 residues. The CDR3 is CASSLERGIAEAFF. The CDR3, as DNA: TGTGCCAGCAGCTTGGAGAGGGGGATCGCTGAAGCTTTCTTT.

This rearrangement joins TRBV14 to TRBJ2-1; perhaps TRBD2 as D (7 bases). The CDR3 is 15 residues long. V was pared by 2 bases and J by 6 bases, with 14 bases between. The germline V gene has CDR1 SGHDN and CDR2 FVKESK. The CDR3 sequence: CASSQRGGLGNEQFF. The CDR3 DNA reads as TGTGCCAGCAGCCAAAGGGGGGGCTTGGGCAATGAGCAGTTCTTC. Looking up the rest from reference TRBV14 and TRBJ2-1 gives the full variable domain: EAGVTQFPSHSVIEKGQTVTLRCDPISGHDNLYWYRRVMGKEIKFLLHFVKESKQDESGMPNNRFLAERTGGTYSTLKVQPAELEDSGVYFCASSQRGGLGNEQFFGPGTRLTVL.

There are many counts of this clone. J is TRBJ2-2 and V is TRBV5-8; D remains unclear. There are 14 residues in the CDR3. CDR1 is SGHTS and CDR2 is YDEGEE in the germline V gene. V lost 1 base, J lost 0 bases, and 4 bases lay in between. CDR3 sequence (DNA): TGTGCCAGCAGCTTGACAGCGAACACCGGGGAGCTGTTTTTT. Protein: CASSLTANTGELFF. The variable domain in full, completed from reference TRBV5-8 and TRBJ2-2, reads EAGVTQSPTHLIKTRGQQATLRCSPISGHTSVYWYQQALGLGLQFLLWYDEGEERNRGNFPPRFSGRQFPNYSSELNVNALELEDSALYLCASSLTANTGELFFGEGSRLTVL.

The chain uses TRBV6-5 and TRBJ1-5, with D perhaps matching TRBD1 (6 bases). Germline V gene data show CDR1 as MNHEY and CDR2 as SVGAGI. The CDR3 is made up of 13 amino acids. V gave up 7 bases and J gave up 2 bases, with 9 bases separating them. Here the CDR3 reads CASNSGGNQPQHF. The CDR3 nucleotides are TGTGCCAGCAACTCAGGGGGCAATCAGCCCCAGCATTTT.

The chain couples TRBV6-5 to TRBJ2-3; D unclear. In germline, CDR1 is MNHEY, CDR2 SVGAGI. Trimming took 10 bases from V and 2 from J, leaving 16 bases between them. CDR3 length: 14 amino acids. The CDR3 DNA reads TGTGCCACCAAAAAGGAGCAGATCACAGATACGCAGTATTTT. Translated: CATKKEQITDTQYF.

The rearrangement joins TRBV20-1 to TRBJ1-5; TRBD1 matches 7 bases. Germline V CDR1 and CDR2: DFQATT, SNEGSKA (reference sequence). J gave up 4 bases and V 3 bases, and 9 bases lay outside the gene matches. This CDR3 region has 15 residues. CDR3 protein: CSASVEAGGNQPQHF. The CDR3 nucleotides are TGCAGTGCTAGTGTAGAGGCAGGGGGTAATCAGCCCCAGCATTTT.

The chain employs TRBV30 and TRBJ1-1, with D uncertain. V was clipped by 5 bases and J by 6 bases, with 10 bases between them. Germline V gene data show CDR1 as GTSNPN and CDR2 as SVGIG (reference sequence). The CDR3 is 11 residues long. CDR3 coding DNA: TGTGCCTGGTGGGGAGGCCCTGAAGCTTTCTTT. As protein: CAWWGGPEAFF.

The genes are TRBV28 and TRBJ2-5; TRBD2 aligns across 9 bases. V was pared by 4 bases and J by 6 bases, with 12 bases of the junction left unmatched. Germline V lookup: CDR1 MDHEN, CDR2 SYDVKM. There are 16 residues in the CDR3. Written as DNA, the CDR3 is TGTGCCAGCAGTTCCCAGTGGCCGGGACTAGCTAAGACCCAGTACTTC. Its translation is CASSSQWPGLAKTQYF.

CDR3 sequence reads: CASSQGLASLETQYF. The CDR3 coding sequence is TGTGCCAGCTCACAAGGACTAGCCTCTCTTGAGACCCAGTACTTC. The genes are TRBV18 and TRBJ2-5; TRBD2 aligns across 8 bases. Germline V gives CDR1 KGHSH, CDR2 LQKENI. The CDR3 is 15 amino acids. V was pared by 4 bases and J by 5 bases, with 9 bases of the junction left unmatched. Full variable domain (outside the CDR3, taken from reference TRBV18 and TRBJ2-5): NAGVMQNPRHLVRRRGQEARLRCSPMKGHSHVYWYRQLPEEGLKFMVYLQKENIIDESGMPKERFSAEFPKEGPSILRIQQVVRGDSAAYFCASSQGLASLETQYFGPGTRLLVL.